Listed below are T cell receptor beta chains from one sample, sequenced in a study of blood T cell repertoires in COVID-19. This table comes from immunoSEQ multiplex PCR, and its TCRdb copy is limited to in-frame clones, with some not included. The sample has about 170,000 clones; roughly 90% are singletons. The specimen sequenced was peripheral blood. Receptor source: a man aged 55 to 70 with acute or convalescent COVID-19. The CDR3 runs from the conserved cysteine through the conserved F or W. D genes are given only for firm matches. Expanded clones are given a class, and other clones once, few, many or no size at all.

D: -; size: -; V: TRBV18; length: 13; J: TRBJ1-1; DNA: TGTGCCAGCTCCGGACAGAAGAACACTGAAGCTTTCTTT; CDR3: CASSGQKNTEAFF
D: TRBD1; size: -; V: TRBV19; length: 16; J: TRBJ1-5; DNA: TGTGCCAGTAGTATAGGTCTGGGGGGGACAGGTGGTCCCCAGCATTTT; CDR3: CASSIGLGGTGGPQHF
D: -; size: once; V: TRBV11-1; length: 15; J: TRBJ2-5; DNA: TGTGCCAGCAGCTTTCCAGGCAGGGCGGTGGAGACCCAGTACTTC; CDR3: CASSFPGRAVETQYF
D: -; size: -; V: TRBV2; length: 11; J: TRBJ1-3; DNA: TGTGCCAGCAGTGAACGACCCGGGACTCATTTT; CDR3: CASSERPGTHF
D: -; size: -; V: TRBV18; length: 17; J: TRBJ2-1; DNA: TGTGCCAGCTCGAAAAAAGGGGGGACTACCTCGTACAATGAGCAGTTCTTC; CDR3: CASSKKGGTTSYNEQFF
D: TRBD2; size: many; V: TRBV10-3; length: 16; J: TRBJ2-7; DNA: TGTGCCATCAGTGAAGGTGGGCTAGCGGGAGTCAACGAGCAGTACTTC; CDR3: CAISEGGLAGVNEQYF
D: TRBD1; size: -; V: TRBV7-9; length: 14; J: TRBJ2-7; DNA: TGTGCCAGCAGCTTAGAGGGACAGGGGGACGAGCAGTACTTC; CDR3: CASSLEGQGDEQYF
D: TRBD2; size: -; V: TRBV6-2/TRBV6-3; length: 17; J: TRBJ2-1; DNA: TGTGCCAGCAGTTCGGGACTAGCGGGAGGATCCTACAATGAGCAGTTCTTC; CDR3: CASSSGLAGGSYNEQFF
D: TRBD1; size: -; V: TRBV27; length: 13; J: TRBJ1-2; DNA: TGTGCCAGCAGCTTTACGACAGGGGGAAGCTACACCTTC; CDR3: CASSFTTGGSYTF
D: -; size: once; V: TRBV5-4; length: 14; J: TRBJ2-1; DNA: TGTGCCAGCAGCCCTATTAGCTCCTACAATGAGCAGTTCTTC; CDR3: CASSPISSYNEQFF
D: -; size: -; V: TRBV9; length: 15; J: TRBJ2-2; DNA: TGTGCCAGCAGCGTAGTGATAGGGGGAACCGGGGAGCTGTTTTTT; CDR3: CASSVVIGGTGELFF
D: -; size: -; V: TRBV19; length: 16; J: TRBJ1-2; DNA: TGTGCCAGTAGTGCCACACTTCAGGGTTTAAACTATGGCTACACCTTC; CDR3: CASSATLQGLNYGYTF
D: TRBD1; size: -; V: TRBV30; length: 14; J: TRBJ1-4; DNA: TGTGCCTGGAGTCGGACAGGGTTCCGTGAAAAACTGTTTTTT; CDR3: CAWSRTGFREKLFF
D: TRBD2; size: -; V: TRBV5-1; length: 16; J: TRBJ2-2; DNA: TGCGCCAGCAGCCCAGGACTAGCGGGGAACACCGGGGAGCTGTTTTTT; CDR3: CASSPGLAGNTGELFF
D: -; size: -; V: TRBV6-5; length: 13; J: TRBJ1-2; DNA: TGTGCCAGCAGGGACGGACACTACTATGGCTACACCTTC; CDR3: CASRDGHYYGYTF
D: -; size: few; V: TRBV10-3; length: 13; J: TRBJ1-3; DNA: TGTGCCATCAGTGATAGACAGGGAAACACCATATATTTT; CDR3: CAISDRQGNTIYF
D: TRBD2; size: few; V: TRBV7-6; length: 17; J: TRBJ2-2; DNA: TGTGCCAGCAGCTTAGGGGCTAGCGGGAGAATTACCGGGGAGCTGTTTTTT; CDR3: CASSLGASGRITGELFF
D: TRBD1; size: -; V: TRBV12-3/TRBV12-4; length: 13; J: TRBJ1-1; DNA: TGTGCCAGCGGGACAGGTTCGAACACTGAAGCTTTCTTT; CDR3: CASGTGSNTEAFF
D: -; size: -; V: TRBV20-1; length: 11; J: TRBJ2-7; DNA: TGCAGTGTTTCCTTCAGTTCCGAGCAGTACTTC; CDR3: CSVSFSSEQYF
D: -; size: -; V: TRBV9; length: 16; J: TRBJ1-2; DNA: TGTGCCAGCAGTGCGACGGGGCGGGGGCGCAGCTATGGCTACACCTTC; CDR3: CASSATGRGRSYGYTF
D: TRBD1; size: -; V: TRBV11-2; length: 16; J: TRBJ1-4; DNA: TGTGCCAGCAGCCTCCGGGACAGGGGGCGCGGTGAAAAACTGTTTTTT; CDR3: CASSLRDRGRGEKLFF
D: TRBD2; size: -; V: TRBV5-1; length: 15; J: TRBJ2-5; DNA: TGCGCCAGCAGCTTGGCAGCGGGGGTACAAGAGACCCAGTACTTC; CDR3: CASSLAAGVQETQYF
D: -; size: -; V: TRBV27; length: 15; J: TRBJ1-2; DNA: TGTGCCAGCAGTCGCGTCCCCCCCAGGGTAGGCGGCTACACCTTC; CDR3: CASSRVPPRVGGYTF
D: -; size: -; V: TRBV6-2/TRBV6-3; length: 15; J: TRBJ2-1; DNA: TGTGCCAGCAGTTACGCGTTGTTTGAAGACAATGAGCAGTTCTTC; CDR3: CASSYALFEDNEQFF
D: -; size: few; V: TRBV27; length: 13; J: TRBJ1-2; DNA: TGTGCCAGCAGTTTAGGGGGGGGGTATGGCTACACCTTC; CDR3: CASSLGGGYGYTF
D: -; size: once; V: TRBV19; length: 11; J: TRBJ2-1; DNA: TGTGCCAGCAGACTAGATCGGGAGCAGTTCTTC; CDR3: CASRLDREQFF
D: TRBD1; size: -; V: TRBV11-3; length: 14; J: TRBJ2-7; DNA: TGTGCCAGCAGCTCTCTAGGACAGGGCTACGAGCAGTACTTC; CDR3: CASSSLGQGYEQYF
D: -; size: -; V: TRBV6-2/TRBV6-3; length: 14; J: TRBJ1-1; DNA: TGTGCCAGCAGTCGAACAGGCGAGAACACTGAAGCTTTCTTT; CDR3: CASSRTGENTEAFF
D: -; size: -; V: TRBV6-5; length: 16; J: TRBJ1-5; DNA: TGTGCCAGCAGTTACCCGACAGCACAAGGCAATCAGCCCCAGCATTTT; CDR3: CASSYPTAQGNQPQHF
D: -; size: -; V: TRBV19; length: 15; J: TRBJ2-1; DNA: TGTGCCAGTAGTATAGGGGGGGGCGCCTACAATGAGCAGTTCTTC; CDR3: CASSIGGGAYNEQFF
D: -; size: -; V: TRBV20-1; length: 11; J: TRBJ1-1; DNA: TGCAGTGCTAGTCTGCGAACTGAAGCTTTCTTT; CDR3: CSASLRTEAFF
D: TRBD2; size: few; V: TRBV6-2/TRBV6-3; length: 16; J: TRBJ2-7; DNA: TGTGCCAGCAGTACCCCCGGACTAGCGGGAGTAGGCGAGCAGTACTTC; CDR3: CASSTPGLAGVGEQYF
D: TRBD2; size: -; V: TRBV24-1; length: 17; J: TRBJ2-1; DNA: TGTGCCACCAGTGACCCGGGACTAGCGGGCAAGGTCGATGAGCAGTTCTTC; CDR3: CATSDPGLAGKVDEQFF
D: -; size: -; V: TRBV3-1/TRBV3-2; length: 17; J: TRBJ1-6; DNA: TGTGCCAGCAGCCAAGAGGGGGGTTCCCAACTAGGGTCACCCCTCCACTTT; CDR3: CASSQEGGSQLGSPLHF
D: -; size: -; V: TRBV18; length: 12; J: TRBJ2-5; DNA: TGTGCCAGCTCACCAGCGCGAGAGACCCAGTACTTC; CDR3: CASSPARETQYF
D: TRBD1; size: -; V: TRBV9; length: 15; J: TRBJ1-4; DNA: TGTGCCAGCAGCGCTATAGGGACAGGAAATGAAAAACTGTTTTTT; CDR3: CASSAIGTGNEKLFF
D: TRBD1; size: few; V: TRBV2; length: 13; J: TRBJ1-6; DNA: TGTGCCAGCCTATACAGGGGAAGTTCACCCCTCCACTTT; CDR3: CASLYRGSSPLHF
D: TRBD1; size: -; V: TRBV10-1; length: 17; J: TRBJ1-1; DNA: TGCGCCAGCAGTGAGTCGACTTCGGAGGGGGCAGACACTGAAGCTTTCTTT; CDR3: CASSESTSEGADTEAFF
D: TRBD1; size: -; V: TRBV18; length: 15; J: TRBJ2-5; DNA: TGTGCCAGCTCATCTCGACAGGGGCTGATAGAGACCCAGTACTTC; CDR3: CASSSRQGLIETQYF
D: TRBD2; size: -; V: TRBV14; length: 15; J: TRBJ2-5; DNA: TGTGCCAGCAGCCGTTGGACTAGCGGCCAAGAGACCCAGTACTTC; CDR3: CASSRWTSGQETQYF
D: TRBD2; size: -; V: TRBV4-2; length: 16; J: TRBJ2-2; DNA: TGTGCCAGCAGCCAAGACGTGGCGGGGGGCACCGGGGAGCTGTTTTTT; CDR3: CASSQDVAGGTGELFF
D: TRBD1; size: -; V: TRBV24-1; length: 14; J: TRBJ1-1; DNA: TGTGCCACCAGTGGGACAGGGGAGAGCACTGAAGCTTTCTTT; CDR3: CATSGTGESTEAFF